The next 15 T cell receptor beta chains were all read from a single sample in a study of T cell responses to AZD1222 COVID-19 vaccine. Data came from immunoSEQ multiplex PCR; TCRdb stores just in-frame clones and leaves some out. The table has around 200,000 clones, over 90% seen once. Specimen: peripheral blood, collected on day 0 of AZD1222 vaccination. These receptors were taken from an adult in good health.

This chain joins TRBV19 and TRBJ1-5, with D tentatively TRBD1 (5 bases). This CDR3 contains 13 residues. Germline lookup yields CDR1 LNHDA and CDR2 SQIVND (reference sequence). The V gene lost 4 bases and the J gene lost 11 bases, with 15 bases spanning the gap. The CDR3 reads CASSTLTANTQHF. Here the CDR3 DNA reads TGTGCCAGTAGTACGCTGACAGCGAACACCCAGCATTTT.

V and J are TRBV2 and TRBJ1-1; D remains unclear. CDR1 SNHLY and CDR2 FYNNEI come from the germline V gene. V lost 9 bases and J lost 6, with 17 bases in between. CDR3 length equals 13 residues. The CDR3 reads CARTTGLSPEAFF. DNA for the CDR3: TGTGCCAGGACTACCGGACTTTCCCCTGAAGCTTTCTTT.

This chain joins TRBV5-4 and TRBJ1-2; 9 positions agree with TRBD1. Trimming took 4 bases from V and 3 from J; bases not matched to a gene: 7. There are 15 residues in the CDR3. CDR1 is SGHNT, CDR2 YYREEE, per germline (reference sequence). CDR3 bases: TGTGCCAGCAGCAGCCCGACAGGGGGTGACTATGGCTACACCTTC. Translation gives CASSSPTGGDYGYTF.

This rearrangement joins TRBV28 to TRBJ2-5; D not resolved. This CDR3 contains 14 residues. The V end lost 1 base, the J end lost 5 bases, and 11 bases lay between the germline ends. The V gene's germline CDR1 is MDHEN and CDR2 SYDVKM. CDR3 in amino acids: CASSLSGWQETQYF. The CDR3 region has the DNA TGTGCCAGCAGTTTATCCGGGTGGCAGGAGACCCAGTACTTC.

This clone came up once. The chain recombines TRBV10-2 with TRBJ1-6; D possibly corresponds to TRBD1 (6 bases). Germline V gene lookup returns CDR1 WSHSY and CDR2 SAAADI. V was trimmed by 7 bases and J by 10 bases, leaving 17 bases between them. This CDR3 contains 14 residues. The CDR3 sequence is CASKGGSPISPLHF. CDR3 sequence (DNA): TGCGCCAGCAAAGGGGGATCCCCAATCTCACCCCTCCACTTT.

The J gene is TRBJ1-3, the V gene TRBV6-4; D not certain. Looked up from germline, CDR1 is MRHNA and CDR2 is SNTAGT. This CDR3 contains 18 residues. V dropped 7 bases and J dropped 1 base, with 23 bases sitting between them. CDR3 protein: CASIPRSSSSQSGNTIYF. The CDR3 nucleotides are TGTGCCAGCATTCCCCGCAGCTCCTCCTCTCAATCTGGAAACACCATATATTTT.

The rearrangement joins TRBV7-9 to TRBJ1-3; tentative D call: TRBD1 (5 bases). The CDR3 has 14 amino acids. Germline V gives CDR1 SEHNR, CDR2 FQNEAQ (reference sequence). Trimming took 5 bases from V and 5 from J, leaving 13 bases between them. The CDR3 spells CASSHQGPRNTIYF. Written as DNA, the CDR3 is TGTGCCAGCAGCCATCAGGGACCCCGAAACACCATATATTTT.

This sequence joins TRBV5-4 and TRBJ1-3; D perhaps matches TRBD1 (5 bases). V shed 0 bases and J shed 8 bases, with 15 bases lying between them. This CDR3 is 15 amino acids long. CDR1 and CDR2 from the germline V gene are SGHNT and YYREEE (reference sequence). The CDR3 protein is CASSLEGGRADTIYF. The CDR3 DNA reads as TGTGCCAGCAGCTTGGAGGGTGGCAGGGCGGACACCATATATTTT.

The rearrangement joins TRBV11-2 to TRBJ2-5; tentative D call: TRBD1 (6 bases). Germline assignment: CDR1 SGHAT and CDR2 FQNNGV. V was trimmed by 4 bases and J by 0 bases, leaving 12 bases between them. This CDR3 is 15 amino acids long. The DNA of the CDR3 is TGTGCCAGCAGCTCCGGACAGAAGTACCAAGAGACCCAGTACTTC. It is translated as CASSSGQKYQETQYF.

This chain uses TRBV28 with TRBJ2-7; 8 bases are shared with TRBD1. Germline assignment: CDR1 MDHEN and CDR2 SYDVKM. The junction had 18 bases not matched to a gene; V was cut back by 2 bases and J by 6 bases. The CDR3 has 18 amino acids. CDR3 in amino acids: CASSLREQGETLSLEQYF. In DNA form, the CDR3 reads TGTGCCAGCAGTTTACGGGAACAGGGGGAAACTTTAAGCCTCGAGCAGTACTTC.

This clone appeared a single time. The gene calls are TRBV2 and TRBJ1-1; TRBD1 matches 7 bases. The V segment lost 11 bases and the J segment 6 bases; nucleotides outside the gene matches: 12. The CDR3 contains 13 residues. Germline CDR1 SNHLY, CDR2 FYNNEI. The CDR3 nucleotides read TGTGCCGGCCGACAGGGAGGGATTCCTGAAGCTTTCTTT. This sequence encodes CAGRQGGIPEAFF.

The chain has TRBV29-1 and TRBJ2-7, with 14 bases fitting TRBD2. V trimming: 5 bases; J trimming: 2 bases; junction bases outside the gene matches: 14. CDR3 length equals 18 residues. CDR1 and CDR2 (germline): SQVTM, ANQGSEA. The CDR3, as DNA: TGCAGCGTTCTCGGACAGGGGACTAGCGGGAGTCCAACCTACGAGCAGTACTTC. Protein: CSVLGQGTSGSPTYEQYF.

The rearrangement links TRBV5-8 to TRBJ2-1; 8 bases agree with TRBD2. The CDR3 extends over 15 amino acids. With V trimmed by 3 bases and J by 7 bases, 9 bases remained unmatched. Per the germline V gene, CDR1 is SGHTS and CDR2 is YDEGEE. CDR3 protein: CASSWWKSGSNEQFF. DNA of the CDR3: TGTGCCAGCAGCTGGTGGAAGAGCGGGAGTAATGAGCAGTTCTTC.

V gene TRBV18 combines with J gene TRBJ1-2, with TRBD1 matching 11 bases. CDR3 length: 12 amino acids. V lost 8 bases to trimming and J lost 7 bases; unmatched junction nucleotides: 3. The germline V gene encodes CDR1 KGHSH and CDR2 LQKENI. The CDR3 sequence: CASADRGLGYTF. CDR3 coding DNA: TGTGCCAGCGCGGACAGGGGGCTTGGCTACACCTTC.

This sequence joins TRBV28 and TRBJ1-5; maybe TRBD1 (5 bases). V lost 4 bases and J lost 2, with 9 bases in between. The germline CDR1 and CDR2 sequences are MDHEN and SYDVKM. The CDR3 sequence is 14 residues long. The CDR3, as DNA: TGTGCCAGCAGTTCAAGGACACGCAATCAGCCCCAGCATTTT. Translated, it gives CASSSRTRNQPQHF.